Reported below is one T cell receptor beta chain. Its antigen is not identified. This entry comes from a study of early T cells in non-severe SARS-CoV-2 infection. Across the study: Sequencing was performed on bulk RNA from unsorted whole blood, leaving chains unpaired. Regarding the study as a whole: There was a bias toward anti-spike CD8 responses in VDJdb matching, which missed private and CD4 specificities.

Unique molecular identifiers were attached to individual cDNA molecules. MiXCR, run by TCRdb on the 5' RACE reads, gives a single entry per CDR3 protein. The data hold some 80,000 distinct CDR3 sequences, with approximately 12% observed a single time. Material: whole blood. This sequence was found in an adult who was a healthcare worker with PCR-confirmed SARS-CoV-2 infection or an uninfected control (not recorded which).

The CDR3 reads CASSFARTDTQYF. Here the CDR3 DNA reads TGCGCCAGCAGCTTTGCTCGGACGGATACGCAGTATTTT. The gene calls are TRBV5-1 and TRBJ2-3; D is ambiguous. The CDR3 runs 13 residues. The V gene's germline CDR1 is SGHRS and CDR2 YFSETQ. V lost 2 bases and J lost 6, with 10 bases in between.